This record concerns one T cell receptor beta chain sequence. The antigen is not known. This record belongs to a study of cytomegalovirus exposure and HLA in healthy donors. Study information: Genetic ancestry analysis placed around four fifths of the 400 or so donors that were genotyped in the Caucasian-associated cluster.

With V trimmed by 4 bases and J by 5 bases, 8 bases remained unmatched. CDR3 length equals 17 residues. CDR1 LNHDA and CDR2 SQIVND come from the germline V gene (reference sequence). The PCR used 60 Vbeta and 13 Jbeta primers. Repertoires were generated with immunoSEQ multiplex PCR, while TCRdb's copy carries only in-frame clones and drops some. The table lists 150,000 to 200,000 clones, under 85% of them singletons. Whole-study findings and limits: Among TCR beta chains, those listed as cytomegalovirus-associated numbered some 170.

Specimen: PBMCs. This TCR was recovered from a human donor in good health. The chain uses TRBV19 and TRBJ2-3; 14 nucleotides line up with TRBD2. The CDR3 is CASSKTSGGALEDTQYF. In nucleotides, the CDR3 is TGTGCCAGTAGTAAGACTAGCGGGGGGGCGTTGGAAGATACGCAGTATTTT. Based on the CDR3 plus reference TRBV19 and TRBJ2-3, the full variable domain is DGGITQSPKYLFRKEGQNVTLSCEQNLNHDAMYWYRQDPGQGLRLIYYSQIVNDFQKGDIAEGYSVSREKKESFPLTVTSAQKNPTAFYLCASSKTSGGALEDTQYFGPGTRLTVL.